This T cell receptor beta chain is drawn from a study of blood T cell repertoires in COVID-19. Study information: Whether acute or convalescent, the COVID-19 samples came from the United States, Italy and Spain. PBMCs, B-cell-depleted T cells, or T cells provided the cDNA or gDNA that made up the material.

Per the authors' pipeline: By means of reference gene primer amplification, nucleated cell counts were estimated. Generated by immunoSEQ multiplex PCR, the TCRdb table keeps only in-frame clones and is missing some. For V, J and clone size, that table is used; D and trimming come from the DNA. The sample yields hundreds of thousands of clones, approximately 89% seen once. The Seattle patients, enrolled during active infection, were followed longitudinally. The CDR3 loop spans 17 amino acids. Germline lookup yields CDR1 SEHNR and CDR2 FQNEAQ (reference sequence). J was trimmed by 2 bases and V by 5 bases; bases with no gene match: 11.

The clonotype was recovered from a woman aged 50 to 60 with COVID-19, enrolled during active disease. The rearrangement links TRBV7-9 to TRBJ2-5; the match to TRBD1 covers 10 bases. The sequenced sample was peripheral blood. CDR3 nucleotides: TGTGCCAGCAGCCATATCGGGACAGGGGCGTTACAAGAGACCCAGTACTTC. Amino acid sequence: CASSHIGTGALQETQYF.